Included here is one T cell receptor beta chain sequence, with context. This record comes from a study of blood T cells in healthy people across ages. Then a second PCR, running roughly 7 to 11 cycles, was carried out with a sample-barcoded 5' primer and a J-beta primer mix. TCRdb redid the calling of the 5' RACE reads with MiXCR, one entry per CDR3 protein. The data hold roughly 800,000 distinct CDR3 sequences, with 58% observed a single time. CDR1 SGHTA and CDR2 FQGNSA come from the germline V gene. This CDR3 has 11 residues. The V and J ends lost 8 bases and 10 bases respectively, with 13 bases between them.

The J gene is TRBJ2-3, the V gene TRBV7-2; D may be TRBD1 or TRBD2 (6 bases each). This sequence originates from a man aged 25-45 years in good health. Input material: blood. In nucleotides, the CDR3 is TGTGCCAGCGGGGGGCTTGCTGCGCAGTATTTT. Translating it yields CASGGLAAQYF.